This T cell receptor (beta chain) was documented in a study of beta chain features in type 1 diabetes. This clone occurred a few times. The study reverse transcribed the entire isolated RNA, so it sequenced expressed TCRB transcripts. TCRdb's copy holds only in-frame clones and misses some; the assay was immunoSEQ multiplex PCR. The table lists almost 350,000 clones, less than 10% of them singletons. This sequence originates from a woman aged 18-29 years in good health. Sequencing was done on a sample of central memory CD4+ T cells from blood.

The CDR3 sequence: CASIPLGFGELFF. In nucleotides, the CDR3 is TGTGCCAGCATCCCCTTGGGCTTCGGGGAGCTGTTTTTT. V is TRBV7-9 and J is TRBJ2-2; D gene uncertain. The length of the CDR3 is 13 residues. Germline V CDR1 and CDR2: SEHNR, FQNEAQ (reference sequence). Trimming removed 7 bases from V and 7 bases from J, with 13 bases in between. The entire variable domain, with the rest obtained from reference TRBV7-9 and TRBJ2-2, is as follows: DTGVSQNPRHKITKRGQNVTFRCDPISEHNRLYWYRQTLGQGPEFLTYFQNEAQLEKSRLLSDRFSAERPKGSFSTLEIQRTEQGDSAMYLCASIPLGFGELFFGEGSRLTVL.